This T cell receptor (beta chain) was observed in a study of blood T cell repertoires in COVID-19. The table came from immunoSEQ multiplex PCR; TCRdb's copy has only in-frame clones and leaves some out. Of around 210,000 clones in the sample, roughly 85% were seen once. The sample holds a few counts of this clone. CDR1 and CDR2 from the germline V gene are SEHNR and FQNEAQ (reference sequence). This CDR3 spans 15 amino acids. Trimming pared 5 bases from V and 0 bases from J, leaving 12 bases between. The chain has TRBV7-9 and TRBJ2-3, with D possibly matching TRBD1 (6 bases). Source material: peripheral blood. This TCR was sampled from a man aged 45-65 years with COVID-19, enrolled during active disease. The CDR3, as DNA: TGTGCCAGCAGCGCAACCGGGACAAGCACAGATACGCAGTATTTT. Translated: CASSATGTSTDTQYF.